The 2 T cell receptor beta chains reported below all come from one sample, sequenced in a study of identifying expanded T cells in peripheral blood. The table came from immunoSEQ multiplex PCR; TCRdb's copy has only in-frame clones and leaves some out. The sample lists about 47,000 clones; 70% to 85% were seen once. The sequencing sample was made of blood. The origin of the receptors is a person between 18 and 69 years old in good health.

J is TRBJ2-5 and V is TRBV7-8; TRBD2 matches at 11 bases. Per the germline V gene, CDR1 is SGHVS and CDR2 is FQNEAQ. The CDR3 covers 17 residues. V lost 4 bases to trimming and J lost 4 bases; unmatched junction nucleotides: 11. CDR3 loop: CASSSGRASGRRETQYF. CDR3 nucleotide sequence: TGTGCCAGCAGCTCTGGGAGGGCTAGCGGGAGGAGAGAGACCCAGTACTTC.

V gene TRBV19 combines with J gene TRBJ2-4, with D possibly being TRBD2 (5 bases). Trimming took off 9 bases at V and 5 bases at J, with 14 bases between the two ends. The CDR3 consists of 13 residues. Germline V CDR1 and CDR2: LNHDA, SQIVND (reference sequence). The CDR3 is CASSWRSQNIQYF. Written as DNA, the CDR3 is TGTGCCAGCTCGTGGAGGTCTCAAAACATTCAGTACTTC.